The 24 T cell receptor beta chains listed next were all sequenced from one sample in a study of read filtering for tumor transcriptome and immune sequencing (dated by TCRdb to 2018 to 2021). For sequencing, an Illumina HiSeq 4000 was employed. TCR libraries were built from approximately 400 ng RNA with the Immunoverse kit, using molecular barcoded adaptors covering alpha/delta and beta/gamma chains. The raw public reads went through TCRdb reprocessing: fastp at Q25, MiXCR clone calling, in-frame beta chains kept. Identical CDR3 proteins give one entry, which carries the most common genes and DNA. The sample profile shows about 86,000 distinct CDR3 sequences; over 9% of them were found once. About 15% of the sample lies in the top ten. The sequencing input was a population of CD138-negative cells sorted from bone marrow. According to the study, the label for this sample's cell subset or site signals: bone marrow mononuclear cells depleted of CD138+ plasma/myeloma cells by negative magnetic selection. The receptors stem from a donor at least 40 years old with multiple myeloma.

There are many counts of this clonotype. V usage is TRBV5-1 and J usage is TRBJ2-1; TRBD2 agrees at 7 bases. J gave up 4 bases and V 2 bases, and 6 bases lay outside the gene matches. There are 15 residues in the CDR3. CDR1 SGHRS and CDR2 YFSETQ come from the germline V gene. Written as DNA, the CDR3 is TGCGCCAGCAGCTTAGCGGGAATGGGATACAATGAGCAGTTCTTC. As protein: CASSLAGMGYNEQFF. Looking up the rest from reference TRBV5-1 and TRBJ2-1 gives the full variable domain: KAGVTQTPRYLIKTRGQQVTLSCSPISGHRSVSWYQQTPGQGLQFLFEYFSETQRNKGNFPGRFSGRQFSNSRSEMNVSTLELGDSALYLCASSLAGMGYNEQFFGPGTRLTVL.

The sample holds many counts of this clonotype. The rearrangement uses TRBV21-1 and TRBJ2-7. TRBV21-1 corresponds to a pseudogene. The CDR3 runs 13 residues. The CDR3 DNA follows: TGTGCCAGCAGCAAGGGGATCTCCTACGAGCAGTACTTC. Protein sequence: CASSKGISYEQYF.

This clonotype was counted many times. V and J are TRBV5-5 and TRBJ2-5, with D tentatively TRBD1 (5 bases). CDR3 length equals 16 residues. CDR1 and CDR2 from the germline V gene are SGHKS and YYEKEE (reference sequence). The V gene lost 4 bases and the J gene lost 2 bases, with 18 bases spanning the gap. The CDR3 spells CASSAPDIYLQETQYF. CDR3 coding DNA: TGTGCCAGCAGCGCCCCGGACATTTACCTTCAAGAGACCCAGTACTTC.

This clonotype was observed at least ten times. The V gene is TRBV20-1, the J gene TRBJ2-3; TRBD2 matches at 10 bases. Germline V lookup: CDR1 DFQATT, CDR2 SNEGSKA (reference sequence). This CDR3 region has 17 residues. V lost 4 bases, J lost 2 bases, and 12 bases stayed unmatched. The CDR3, as DNA: TGCAGTGCTATCTCCCAGACTAGCGGGTACCCCACAGATACGCAGTATTTT. It encodes CSAISQTSGYPTDTQYF.

In this sample, this clonotype turned up many times. The chain is built from TRBV7-9 and TRBJ1-1; D gene unclear. The CDR3 is 14 amino acids. The V end was cut by 3 bases, the J end by 2 bases, with 10 bases between. Germline V gene data show CDR1 as SEHNR and CDR2 as FQNEAQ (reference sequence). The CDR3 DNA follows: TGTGCCAGCAGCTTCGAGACACTTAACACTGAAGCTTTCTTT. Translated: CASSFETLNTEAFF.

CDR3 residues: CASSRNPSWTSGGAHEQFF. The DNA for the CDR3 is TGTGCCAGCAGCCGTAATCCCTCTTGGACTAGCGGGGGGGCGCATGAGCAGTTCTTC. The V and J genes are TRBV28 and TRBJ2-1, with 15 bases aligning to TRBD2. Trimming at V came to 6 bases and at J to 8 bases, leaving 17 bases not matched to a gene. Germline assignment: CDR1 MDHEN and CDR2 SYDVKM. The CDR3 length is 19 residues.

Ten or more counts support this clonotype. The chain employs TRBV20-1 and TRBJ1-1, with unresolved D. Germline loops: CDR1 DFQATT, CDR2 SNEGSKA (reference sequence). CDR3 size: 12 residues. V was trimmed by 6 bases and J by 1 base, leaving 9 bases between them. The CDR3 is CSARPPNTEAFF. In DNA form, the CDR3 reads TGCAGTGCGCGACCCCCGAACACTGAAGCTTTCTTT.

For this clonotype: This sequence may be a read error, since a much larger clone differs from it by one base. The rearrangement joins TRBV29-1 to TRBJ2-3, with 9 bases lining up with TRBD2. The germline gives CDR1 SQVTM, CDR2 ANQGSEA. The CDR3 runs 12 residues. In DNA form, the CDR3 reads TGCGGCGTTGCGGGAGGGGGAGATACGCAGTATTTT. It codes for CGVAGGGDTQYF.

Here the CDR3 reads CASGRDRDYEQYF. The CDR3 bases are TGTGCCAGCGGTCGGGACAGGGACTACGAGCAGTACTTC. V and J are TRBV6-1 and TRBJ2-7; 9 bases are a match to TRBD1. This CDR3 spans 13 amino acids. The germline gives CDR1 MNHNS, CDR2 SASEGT. Trimming at V came to 8 bases and at J to 3 bases, leaving 5 bases not matched to a gene.

This clonotype showed up many times. The chain carries TRBV5-1 and TRBJ2-3, with 7 positions matching TRBD1. The CDR3 length is 14 residues. CDR1 is SGHRS, CDR2 YFSETQ, per germline. V lost 2 bases and J lost 1; bases outside the gene matches: 1. The CDR3 sequence: CASSFGQGTDTQYF. The CDR3 coding sequence is TGCGCCAGCAGCTTTGGACAGGGCACAGATACGCAGTATTTT.

This clonotype was seen ten or more times. The chain combines TRBV19 with TRBJ2-5; 9 bases align to TRBD2. With 11 bases clipped from V and 5 bases from J, the junction kept 6 bases outside the gene matches. The germline gives CDR1 LNHDA, CDR2 SQIVND (reference sequence). The CDR3 length is 12 residues. The CDR3 DNA sequence: TGTGCCTCAAGCGGGGGGCTGGAGACCCAGTACTTC. Translation gives CASSGGLETQYF. Full variable domain (outside the CDR3, taken from reference TRBV19 and TRBJ2-5): DGGITQSPKYLFRKEGQNVTLSCEQNLNHDAMYWYRQDPGQGLRLIYYSQIVNDFQKGDIAEGYSVSREKKESFPLTVTSAQKNPTAFYLCASSGGLETQYFGPGTRLLVL.

Regarding this clonotype: This may be a read error: a much more frequent sequence differs by one nucleotide. The chain joins TRBV19 to TRBJ1-5; maybe TRBD1 (5 bases). CDR3 size: 13 residues. V was clipped by 10 bases and J by 3 bases, with 13 bases between them. CDR1 LNHDA and CDR2 SQIVND come from the germline V gene (reference sequence). CDR3 in amino acids: CATSGALNQPQHF. The CDR3, as DNA: TGTGCCACCTCCGGGGCTCTCAATCAGCCCCAGCATTTT.

This clonotype was observed many times. The chain recombines TRBV12-3 or TRBV12-4 with TRBJ1-4, with D unclear. V lost 5 bases and J 5 bases, leaving 9 bases between the germline ends. The CDR3 has 13 amino acids. In DNA, the CDR3 is TGTGCCAGCAGTAGGACGGAAAATGAAAAACTGTTTTTT. Translated, it gives CASSRTENEKLFF.

This clonotype showed up many times. The chain combines TRBV27 with TRBJ2-5; tentatively, D is TRBD2 (6 bases). The CDR3 contains 16 residues. The V gene's germline CDR1 is MNHEY and CDR2 SMNVEV (reference sequence). Trimming pared 7 bases from V and 1 base from J, leaving 19 bases between. For the CDR3, the DNA is TGTGCCAGCACCCTATCCCCCGGGGGATCCCAAGAGACCCAGTACTTC. It specifies CASTLSPGGSQETQYF.

This clonotype was seen many times. The chain couples TRBV20-1 to TRBJ2-5, with D possibly being TRBD2 (5 bases). Germline V gives CDR1 DFQATT, CDR2 SNEGSKA (reference sequence). The CDR3 has 15 amino acids. V shed 0 bases and J shed 5 bases, with 16 bases lying between them. CDR3 DNA sequence: TGCAGTGCTAGAGATTCCGGGGAGCCCGCGGAGACCCAGTACTTC. Amino acids: CSARDSGEPAETQYF.

The chain employs TRBV7-9 and TRBJ2-1, with 16 bases identical to TRBD2. CDR3 size: 17 residues. CDR1 and CDR2 from the germline V gene are SEHNR and FQNEAQ (reference sequence). Trimming at V came to 3 bases and at J to 4 bases, leaving 3 bases not matched to a gene. CDR3 residues: CASSLGLAGGPYNEQFF. The CDR3 DNA follows: TGTGCCAGCAGCTTGGGACTAGCGGGAGGGCCTTACAATGAGCAGTTCTTC.

This clonotype was seen only a few times. The chain employs TRBV6-5 and TRBJ2-3, with D hard to call. This CDR3 contains 14 residues. V was trimmed by 2 bases and J by 3 bases, leaving 9 bases between them. The germline CDR1 and CDR2 sequences are MNHEY and SVGAGI. The CDR3 loop reads CASSYAGGTDTQYF. CDR3 in DNA: TGTGCCAGCAGTTACGCCGGTGGTACAGATACGCAGTATTTT.

This clonotype has only a few counts. The rearrangement joins TRBV20-1 to TRBJ2-1, with 12 bases aligning to TRBD2. J was trimmed by 8 bases and V by 6 bases; bases with no gene match: 11. The CDR3 extends over 15 amino acids. Germline-derived CDR1 and CDR2 are DFQATT and SNEGSKA (reference sequence). CDR3 nucleotide sequence: TGCAGTGCCAACTCCGGGACTAGCGGGTCGCATGAGCAGTTCTTC. This translates into CSANSGTSGSHEQFF.

The table lists this clonotype with many counts. This rearrangement joins TRBV7-6 to TRBJ2-1, with TRBD2 identical over 10 bases. From germline, CDR1 is SGHVS and CDR2 FNYEAQ. The trim removed 0 bases at V and 4 bases at J, leaving 6 bases unmatched. This CDR3 has 17 residues. CDR3 in amino acids: CASSLAAGLAAYNEQFF. In DNA, the CDR3 is TGTGCCAGCAGCTTAGCAGCCGGACTAGCGGCTTACAATGAGCAGTTCTTC.

This clonotype appeared many times. The V and J genes are TRBV29-1 and TRBJ2-2; 10 bases fit TRBD2. J was trimmed by 5 bases and V by 7 bases; bases with no gene match: 4. The CDR3 has 13 amino acids. Germline V gives CDR1 SQVTM, CDR2 ANQGSEA. The CDR3 nucleotides read TGCAGCGCTAGCGGGAGAGAGACCGGGGAGCTGTTTTTT. It is translated as CSASGRETGELFF.

In this sample, this clonotype turned up many times. V and J are TRBV7-9 and TRBJ1-4, with D uncertain. V was clipped by 5 bases and J by 7 bases, with 14 bases between them. The CDR3 has 14 amino acids. Germline loops: CDR1 SEHNR, CDR2 FQNEAQ (reference sequence). The CDR3 coding sequence is TGTGCCAGCAGCCCACCCGTGGGGAGTGAAAAACTGTTTTTT. The encoded protein is CASSPPVGSEKLFF.

At least ten counts were recorded for this clonotype. The J gene is TRBJ2-3, the V gene TRBV29-1; D is unclear. Trimming took 4 bases from V and 2 from J, leaving 7 bases between them. The CDR3 is 12 amino acids. Germline lookup yields CDR1 SQVTM and CDR2 ANQGSEA. The CDR3 reads CSVGVSTDTQYF. In DNA form, the CDR3 reads TGCAGCGTTGGGGTTTCCACAGATACGCAGTATTTT.

This chain uses TRBV20-1 with TRBJ2-1; TRBD2 matches at 9 bases. The CDR3 spans 15 residues. Per germline, CDR1 DFQATT and CDR2 SNEGSKA (reference sequence). Unmatched junction bases numbered 7, after V lost 0 bases and J lost 7 bases. CDR3 coding DNA: TGCAGTGCTAGAGATCGTATAGCGGGAGTGAATGAGCAGTTCTTC. This translates into CSARDRIAGVNEQFF.

The table lists this clonotype with many counts. This sequence joins TRBV12-3 or TRBV12-4 and TRBJ1-1; no clear D. V lost 3 bases and J lost 5, with 4 bases in between. This CDR3 spans 11 amino acids. The CDR3 DNA sequence: TGTGCCAGCAGTTTCGTTACTGAAGCTTTCTTT. It is translated as CASSFVTEAFF.